These T cell receptor beta chains were read from a single sample in a study of shared clonotypes between healthy human individuals. Sequencing was performed with immunoSEQ multiplex PCR; in TCRdb, only in-frame clones are kept and a portion is missing. The repertoire consists of about 2.1 million clones, with just over 90% occurring once and the leading ten covering less than 2%. Material for sequencing was naive CD8+ T cells from PBMCs. All receptors derive from a young man in good health. Some clones in this sample may be carry-over from other donors' samples. CDR3s include the opening cysteine and the closing phenylalanine or tryptophan. Fields, in order: V gene, clone size, J gene, D gene, CDR3 protein, CDR3 DNA. D genes are given only for firm matches. The size field is filled for only some rows; it gives once, few, many or a size class.

>TRBV4-3|.|TRBJ2-7|.
CASSQIASSSYEQYF
TGCGCCAGCAGCCAAATAGCGTCCAGCTCCTACGAGCAGTACTTC
>TRBV14|.|TRBJ2-7|TRBD2
CASSQFPSGRMYEQYF
TGTGCCAGCAGCCAGTTCCCTAGCGGGAGAATGTACGAGCAGTACTTC
>TRBV7-9|.|TRBJ2-7|TRBD2
CASSLGGGQRVHEQYF
TGTGCCAGCAGCTTGGGCGGGGGGCAGCGGGTCCACGAGCAGTACTTC
>TRBV2|.|TRBJ2-1|.
CASSEENRALGNEQFF
TGTGCCAGCAGTGAAGAAAACAGGGCGCTCGGAAATGAGCAGTTCTTC
>TRBV4-1|.|TRBJ1-5|.
CASSHRQESNQPQHF
TGCGCCAGCAGCCACCGGCAGGAGAGCAATCAGCCCCAGCATTTT
>TRBV11-2|.|TRBJ1-1|.
CASSFVGTEAFF
TGTGCCAGCAGCTTCGTAGGGACTGAAGCTTTCTTT
>TRBV5-1|.|TRBJ1-2|TRBD1
CASSSPGTGALWLGYTF
TGCGCCAGCAGCTCTCCTGGGACAGGGGCCCTATGGCTCGGCTACACCTTC
>TRBV19|.|TRBJ1-5|.
CASAKSEGMAPTQHF
TGTGCCAGTGCAAAATCGGAGGGTATGGCTCCGACCCAGCATTTT
>TRBV19|.|TRBJ2-2|.
CASSIDRTNTGELFF
TGTGCCAGTAGTATAGACCGAACGAACACCGGGGAGCTGTTTTTT
>TRBV19|.|TRBJ2-3|.
CASSIGNPDTQYF
TGTGCCAGTAGTATAGGGAACCCAGATACGCAGTATTTT
>TRBV5-1|.|TRBJ2-3|TRBD2
CASSLVLSAGSTDTQYF
TGCGCCAGCAGCTTGGTCCTCTCAGCGGGAAGCACAGATACGCAGTATTTT
>TRBV11-2|.|TRBJ2-1|.
CASSAPWGPHEQFF
TGTGCCAGCAGCGCACCTTGGGGGCCCCATGAGCAGTTCTTC
>TRBV27|.|TRBJ2-7|.
CATAQGAYYEQYF
TGTGCCACCGCTCAAGGGGCTTACTACGAGCAGTACTTC
>TRBV13|.|TRBJ2-2|TRBD2
CASSLGAAGLDLRANTGELFF
TGTGCCAGCAGCTTAGGCGCGGCGGGACTAGATTTAAGGGCGAACACCGGGGAGCTGTTTTTT
>TRBV7-9|.|TRBJ1-2|.
CASSLAVAGHYGYTF
TGTGCCAGCAGCTTAGCGGTGGCAGGCCACTATGGCTACACCTTC
>TRBV7-9|once|TRBJ1-1|TRBD1
CASSFPGTGPHEAFF
TGTGCCAGCAGCTTTCCCGGGACAGGCCCACATGAAGCTTTCTTT
>TRBV27|.|TRBJ2-1|.
CASSLWVGISYNEQFF
TGTGCCAGCAGTTTATGGGTCGGGATTTCCTACAATGAGCAGTTCTTC
>TRBV9|.|TRBJ2-2|TRBD1
CASSDRQGSNTGELFF
TGTGCCAGCAGCGATAGACAGGGCTCGAACACCGGGGAGCTGTTTTTT
>TRBV28|.|TRBJ1-1|.
CASSRLWADTEAFF
TGTGCCAGCAGTCGTCTTTGGGCCGACACTGAAGCTTTCTTT
>TRBV27|.|TRBJ2-7|.
CASSFGIGAPYEQYF
TGTGCCAGCAGTTTTGGGATAGGAGCTCCCTACGAGCAGTACTTC
>TRBV9|few|TRBJ1-1|.
CASSVVQGVNTEAFF
TGTGCCAGCAGCGTAGTACAGGGTGTGAACACTGAAGCTTTCTTT
>TRBV5-4|.|TRBJ2-7|.
CASSLGREPSYEQYF
TGTGCCAGCAGCTTGGGTCGGGAACCCTCCTACGAGCAGTACTTC
>TRBV5-1|.|TRBJ2-2|TRBD2
CASSHSRLAGAGELFF
TGCGCCAGCAGCCACTCCCGACTAGCGGGAGCCGGGGAGCTGTTTTTT
>TRBV27|.|TRBJ2-2|.
CASSSLLTRGGELFF
TGTGCCAGCAGTTCGCTGTTAACGAGGGGAGGGGAGCTGTTTTTT
>TRBV7-6|.|TRBJ2-1|TRBD1
CASSFGTGINEQFF
TGTGCCAGCAGCTTTGGGACAGGGATAAATGAGCAGTTCTTC
>TRBV27|.|TRBJ2-2|.
CASRQGGGTGELFF
TGTGCCAGCAGACAAGGGGGGGGCACCGGGGAGCTGTTTTTT
>TRBV4-3|.|TRBJ1-5|.
CASSQDLRQPQHF
TGCGCCAGCAGCCAAGACCTCCGGCAGCCCCAGCATTTT
>TRBV7-8|.|TRBJ2-3|TRBD2
CASSHIAGGLTDTQYF
TGTGCCAGCAGCCACATAGCGGGAGGGTTGACAGATACGCAGTATTTT
>TRBV6-6|.|TRBJ1-4|.
CAHSGGEKLFF
TGTGCCCATTCGGGCGGTGAAAAACTGTTTTTT
>TRBV7-7|few|TRBJ1-1|.
CASSPTTNTEAFF
TGTGCCAGCAGTCCTACCACCAACACTGAAGCTTTCTTT
>TRBV27|.|TRBJ2-1|.
CASSSGTPNEQFF
TGTGCCAGCAGTTCCGGGACTCCCAATGAGCAGTTCTTC
>TRBV27|.|TRBJ2-7|TRBD1
CASSSRTGDFPYEQYF
TGTGCCAGCAGTTCCCGGACAGGGGACTTTCCCTACGAGCAGTACTTC
>TRBV7-9|.|TRBJ2-7|.
CASSFPDASVYF
TGTGCCAGCAGCTTTCCGGACGCTAGCGTGTACTTC
>TRBV19|.|TRBJ2-1|TRBD2
CASSIDAGALNEQFF
TGTGCCAGTAGTATAGATGCGGGAGCTCTGAATGAGCAGTTCTTC
>TRBV14|.|TRBJ1-4|.
CASSQDRAPTNEKLFF
TGTGCCAGCAGCCAAGACAGAGCCCCCACTAATGAAAAACTGTTTTTT
>TRBV4-1|.|TRBJ2-2|.
CASSQWTLSTGELFF
TGCGCCAGCAGCCAGTGGACCCTTAGCACCGGGGAGCTGTTTTTT
>TRBV7-6|once|TRBJ1-1|.
CASSLTSSATEAFF
TGTGCCAGCAGCCTCACGTCCTCCGCGACTGAAGCTTTCTTT
>TRBV27|.|TRBJ2-1|.
CASSWGGGNEQFF
TGTGCCAGCAGTTGGGGTGGGGGGAATGAGCAGTTCTTC
>TRBV9|.|TRBJ2-3|TRBD2
CASSASGPADTQYF
TGTGCCAGCAGCGCTAGCGGGCCGGCAGATACGCAGTATTTT
>TRBV27|few|TRBJ1-1|.
CASSFQGTNTEAFF
TGTGCCAGCAGTTTCCAAGGTACGAACACTGAAGCTTTCTTT
>TRBV5-1|.|TRBJ2-7|TRBD2
CASSPGLAGPYEQYF
TGCGCCAGCAGCCCGGGACTAGCGGGGCCCTACGAGCAGTACTTC
>TRBV7-9|.|TRBJ1-6|.
CASSLNNSPLHF
TGTGCCAGCAGCTTAAATAATTCACCCCTCCACTTT
>TRBV6-6|.|TRBJ1-1|.
CASRVGNTEAFF
TGTGCCAGCCGTGTGGGGAACACTGAAGCTTTCTTT
>TRBV15|.|TRBJ2-3|TRBD2
CATDGTSGAPDTDTQYF
TGTGCCACGGACGGGACTAGCGGGGCTCCTGACACAGATACGCAGTATTTT
>TRBV5-5|once|TRBJ2-7|TRBD1
CASSFRDRWYEQYF
TGTGCCAGCAGCTTTCGGGACAGGTGGTACGAGCAGTACTTC
>TRBV10-3|.|TRBJ1-1|TRBD1
CAIGGGQEAFF
TGTGCCATCGGGGGGGGACAGGAAGCTTTCTTT